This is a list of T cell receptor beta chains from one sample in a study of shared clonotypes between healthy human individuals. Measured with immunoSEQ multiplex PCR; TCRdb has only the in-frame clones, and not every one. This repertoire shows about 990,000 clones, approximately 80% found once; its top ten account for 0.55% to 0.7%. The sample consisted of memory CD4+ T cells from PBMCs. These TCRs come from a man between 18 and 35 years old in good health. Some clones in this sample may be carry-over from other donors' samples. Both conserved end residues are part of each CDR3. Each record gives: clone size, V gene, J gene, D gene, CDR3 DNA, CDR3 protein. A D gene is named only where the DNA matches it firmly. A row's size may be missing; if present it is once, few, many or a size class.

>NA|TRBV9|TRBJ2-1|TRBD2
TGTGCCAGCAGCGTAGCGGGGGTTCCGGGAGGGCCTGGGAATGAGCAGTTCTTC
CASSVAGVPGGPGNEQFF
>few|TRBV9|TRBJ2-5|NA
TGTGCCAGCACCCTTGGTCCCACGCAAGAGACCCAGTACTTC
CASTLGPTQETQYF
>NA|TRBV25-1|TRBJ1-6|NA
TGTGCCAGCAGTGGACGACACGGGAATTCACCCCTCCACTTT
CASSGRHGNSPLHF
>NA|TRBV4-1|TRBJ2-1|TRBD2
TGCGCCAGCAGCCAAGTTTTTCTCGCGGGAGTTAGTAATGAGCAGTTCTTC
CASSQVFLAGVSNEQFF
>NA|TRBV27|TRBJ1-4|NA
TGTGCCAGCAGTTTGAAATCTACTAATGAAAAACTGTTTTTT
CASSLKSTNEKLFF
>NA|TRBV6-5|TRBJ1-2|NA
TGTGCCAGCAGTTCCAGGGGCTTTCTTACTAACTATGGCTACACCTTC
CASSSRGFLTNYGYTF
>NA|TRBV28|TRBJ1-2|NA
TGTGCCAGCAGCCCCCGGAGGGGTTGGGGCTACACCTTC
CASSPRRGWGYTF
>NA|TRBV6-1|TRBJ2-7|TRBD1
TGTGCCAGCAGCAGACAGGGGTCCTACGAGCAGTACTTC
CASSRQGSYEQYF
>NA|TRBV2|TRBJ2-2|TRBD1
TGTGCCAGCAGAAAGGGACAGGGTGATACCGGGGAGCTGTTTTTT
CASRKGQGDTGELFF
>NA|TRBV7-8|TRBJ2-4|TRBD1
TGTGCCAGCAGCTTAATTCTGACAGGGGTCCTAGCCAAAAACATTCAGTACTTC
CASSLILTGVLAKNIQYF
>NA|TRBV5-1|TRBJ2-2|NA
TGCGCCAGCAGCTTGGAGGGAGCGGACACCGGGGAGCTGTTTTTT
CASSLEGADTGELFF
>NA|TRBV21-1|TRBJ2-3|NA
TGTGCCAGCAGCACCCAGGAGCGGGAGAACGCCACAGATACGCAGTATTTT
CASSTQERENATDTQYF
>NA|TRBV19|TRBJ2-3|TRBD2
TGTGCCAGTAAGGGGCTAGCGGGAGGGCCGAAGTATTTT
CASKGLAGGPKYF
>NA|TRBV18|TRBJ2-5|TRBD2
TGTGCCAGCTCACCACTTAGCGGGAGTTTCCAAGAGACCCAGTACTTC
CASSPLSGSFQETQYF
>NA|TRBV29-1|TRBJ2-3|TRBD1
TGCAGCGTCCAACAGGGGGCAGGGTGGACAGATACGCAGTATTTT
CSVQQGAGWTDTQYF
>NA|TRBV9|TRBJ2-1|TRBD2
TGTGCCAGCAACACGACTAGCGGGGGCAACAATGAGCAGTTCTTC
CASNTTSGGNNEQFF
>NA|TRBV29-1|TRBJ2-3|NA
TGCAGCGTTGGGGGTACCCGGGCTTTCACAGATACGCAGTATTTT
CSVGGTRAFTDTQYF
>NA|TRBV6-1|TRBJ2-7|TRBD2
TGTGCCAGCGGGGGACTAGCGAGGTCCTACGAGCAGTACTTC
CASGGLARSYEQYF
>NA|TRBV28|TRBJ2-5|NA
TGTGCCAGCAGTGTCGGTGGGGTTCAAGAGACCCAGTACTTC
CASSVGGVQETQYF
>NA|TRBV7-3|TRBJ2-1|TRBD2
TGTGCCAGCAGTCGAACTAGCGGGAGTGTAAATGAGCAGTTCTTC
CASSRTSGSVNEQFF
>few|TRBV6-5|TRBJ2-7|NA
TGTGCCAGCAGCGCGGGCGGTCCAGGAACCTACGAGCAGTACTTC
CASSAGGPGTYEQYF
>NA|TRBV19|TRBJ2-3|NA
TGTGCCAGTAGTACCGGTGGGACAGATACGCAGTATTTT
CASSTGGTDTQYF
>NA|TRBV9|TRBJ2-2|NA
TGTGCCAGCAGCCGACGGGGAGAAAGCGCCGGGGAGCTGTTTTTT
CASSRRGESAGELFF
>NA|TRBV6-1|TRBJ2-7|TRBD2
TGTGCCAGCAGTGGTCAGCGGGAGATTACCTACGAGCAGTACTTC
CASSGQREITYEQYF
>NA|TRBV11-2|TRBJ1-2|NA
TGTGCCAGCAGCCGAGGGGAGGGCTATGGCTACACCTTC
CASSRGEGYGYTF
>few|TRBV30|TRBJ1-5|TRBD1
TGTGCCTGGAGTTCGACAGGGACTATGTTAGGGAGCAATCAGCCCCAGCATTTT
CAWSSTGTMLGSNQPQHF
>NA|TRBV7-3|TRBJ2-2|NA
TGTGCCAGCAGCCCGGGGCAGGGGAACACCGGGGAGCTGTTTTTT
CASSPGQGNTGELFF
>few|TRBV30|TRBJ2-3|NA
TGTGCCTGGAGTGCCCCCCCAAAGCAGTATACGCAGTATTTT
CAWSAPPKQYTQYF
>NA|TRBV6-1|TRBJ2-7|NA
TGTGCCAGCAGCAAGGAGGCCTTCTCTTCCTACGAGCAGTACTTC
CASSKEAFSSYEQYF
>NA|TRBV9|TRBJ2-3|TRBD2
TGTGCCAGCAGCACCTACCTAGCGGGAGCGCAGTATTTT
CASSTYLAGAQYF
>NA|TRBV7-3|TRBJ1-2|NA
TGTGCCAGCAGCAGGGACGAAGCCGGCTACACCTTC
CASSRDEAGYTF
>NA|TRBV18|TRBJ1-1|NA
TGTGCCAGCTCACCTATCCGGGGCGTAAACACTGAAGCTTTCTTT
CASSPIRGVNTEAFF
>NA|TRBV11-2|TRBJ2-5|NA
TGTGCCAGCTCCCCGGGGGAAGGGAGAGAAGAGACCCAGTACTTC
CASSPGEGREETQYF
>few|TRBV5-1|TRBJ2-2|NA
TGCGCCAGCAGCTTGGACAGTCCGAACACCGGGGAGCTGTTTTTT
CASSLDSPNTGELFF
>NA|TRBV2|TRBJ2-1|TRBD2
TGTGCCAGCAGTCTAGCGGGTACCTCCTACAATGAGCAGTTCTTC
CASSLAGTSYNEQFF
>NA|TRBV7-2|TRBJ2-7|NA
TGTGCCAGCAGCTGGAGACAGCCCTCGGAGCAGTACTTC
CASSWRQPSEQYF
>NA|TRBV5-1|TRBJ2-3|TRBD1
TGCGCCAGCAGCTGGGCCGGGACAGGGGGATCAGATACGCAGTATTTT
CASSWAGTGGSDTQYF
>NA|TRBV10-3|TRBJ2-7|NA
TGTGCCATCAGTGAGACGGCAGGATACGAGCAGTACTTC
CAISETAGYEQYF
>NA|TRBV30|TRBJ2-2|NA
TGTGCCTGGATTAAATACACCGGGGAGCTGTTTTTT
CAWIKYTGELFF
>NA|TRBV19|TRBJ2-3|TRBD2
TGTGCCAGTAGCCGTCCCTCTAATGTCGGGAGGGCCGCGTATACGCAGTATTTT
CASSRPSNVGRAAYTQYF
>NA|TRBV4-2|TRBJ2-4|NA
TGTGCCAGCAGCCAAGAGGGGCAGGGTATCCAGTACTTC
CASSQEGQGIQYF
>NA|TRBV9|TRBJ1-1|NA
TGTGCCAGCAGCGAGGACAGTTTGAACACTGAAGCTTTCTTT
CASSEDSLNTEAFF
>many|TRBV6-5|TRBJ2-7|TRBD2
TGTGCCAGCAGTTTGGGCCTAGCGGGTCTTCAGTACTTC
CASSLGLAGLQYF
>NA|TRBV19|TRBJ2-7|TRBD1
TGTGCCAGTAGTACGCCGGGACAGGGCTTCTACGAGCAGTACTTC
CASSTPGQGFYEQYF
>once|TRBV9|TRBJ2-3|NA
TGTGCCAGCAGCGTGGAGACTAGACCAGCAGATACGCAGTATTTT
CASSVETRPADTQYF
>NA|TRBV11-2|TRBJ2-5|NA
TGTGCCAGCAGCCCGACGGCCGGGTCGGCCCAAGAGACCCAGTACTTC
CASSPTAGSAQETQYF